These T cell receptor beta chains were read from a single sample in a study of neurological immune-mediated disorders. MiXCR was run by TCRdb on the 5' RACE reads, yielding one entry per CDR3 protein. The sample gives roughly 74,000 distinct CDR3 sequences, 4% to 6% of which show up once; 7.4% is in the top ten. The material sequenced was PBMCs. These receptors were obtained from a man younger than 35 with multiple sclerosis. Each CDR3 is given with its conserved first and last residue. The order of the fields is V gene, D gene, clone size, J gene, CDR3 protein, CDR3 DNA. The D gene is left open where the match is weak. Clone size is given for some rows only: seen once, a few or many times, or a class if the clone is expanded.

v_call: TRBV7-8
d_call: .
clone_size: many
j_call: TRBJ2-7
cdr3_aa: CASSRDFTYEQYF
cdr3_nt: TGTGCCAGCAGTCGGGACTTCACCTACGAGCAGTACTTC

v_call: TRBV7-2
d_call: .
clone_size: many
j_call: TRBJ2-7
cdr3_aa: CASSSAAGLEQYF
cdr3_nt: TGTGCCAGCAGCTCAGCGGCAGGGCTCGAGCAGTACTTC

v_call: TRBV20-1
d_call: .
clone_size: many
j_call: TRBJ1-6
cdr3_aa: CSATLGSTVNSPLNF
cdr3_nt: TGCAGTGCTACCCTAGGGTCGACCGTTAATTCACCCCTCAACTTT

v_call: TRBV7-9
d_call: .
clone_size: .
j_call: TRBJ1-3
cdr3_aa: CASSFLWGPSGNTIYF
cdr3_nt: TGTGCCAGCAGCTTCCTCTGGGGCCCCTCTGGAAACACCATATATTTT

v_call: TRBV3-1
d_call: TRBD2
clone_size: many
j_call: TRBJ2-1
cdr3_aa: CASSRLTSGGANEQFF
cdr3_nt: TGTGCCAGCAGCCGATTGACTAGCGGGGGGGCCAATGAGCAGTTCTTC

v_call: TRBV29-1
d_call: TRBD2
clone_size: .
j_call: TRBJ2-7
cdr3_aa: CSVRLAGAYEQYF
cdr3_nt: TGCAGCGTCCGACTAGCGGGGGCCTACGAGCAGTACTTC

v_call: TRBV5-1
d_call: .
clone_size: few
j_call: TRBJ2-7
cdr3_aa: CASSPTTQRTIGYEQYF
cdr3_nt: TGCGCCAGCAGCCCCACTACCCAACGTACAATAGGATACGAGCAGTACTTC

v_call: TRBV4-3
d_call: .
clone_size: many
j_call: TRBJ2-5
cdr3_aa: CASSQEQGTLQETQYF
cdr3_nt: TGCGCCAGCAGCCAAGAACAGGGTACACTGCAAGAGACCCAGTACTTC

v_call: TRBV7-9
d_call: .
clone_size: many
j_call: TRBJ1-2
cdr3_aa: CASSLVGNYGYTF
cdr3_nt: TGTGCCAGCAGCTTAGTCGGGAACTATGGCTACACCTTC

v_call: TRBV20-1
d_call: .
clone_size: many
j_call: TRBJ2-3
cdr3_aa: CSAGRGLYGRSDTQYF
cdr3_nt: TGCAGTGCTGGACGGGGTTTGTACGGGAGATCTGATACGCAGTATTTT

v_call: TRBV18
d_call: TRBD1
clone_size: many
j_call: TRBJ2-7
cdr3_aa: CASGDRGRTYEQYF
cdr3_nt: TGTGCCAGCGGCGACAGGGGTAGAACCTACGAGCAGTACTTC

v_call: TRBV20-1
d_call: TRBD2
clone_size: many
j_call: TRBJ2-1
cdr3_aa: CSPWSGAYNEQFF
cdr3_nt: TGCAGTCCATGGAGCGGGGCCTACAATGAGCAGTTCTTC

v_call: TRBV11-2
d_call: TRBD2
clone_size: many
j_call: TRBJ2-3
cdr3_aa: CASSLDPLAGGSDTQYF
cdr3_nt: TGTGCCAGCAGCTTAGACCCGCTAGCGGGGGGATCAGATACGCAGTATTTT

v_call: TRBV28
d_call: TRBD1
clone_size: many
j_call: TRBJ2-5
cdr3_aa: CATGTGQETQYF
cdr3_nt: TGTGCCACGGGGACAGGGCAAGAGACCCAGTACTTC

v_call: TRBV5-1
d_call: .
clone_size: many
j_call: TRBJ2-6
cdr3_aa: CASRVSVAGANVLTF
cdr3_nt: TGCGCCAGCAGAGTGTCCGTGGCTGGGGCCAACGTCCTGACTTTC

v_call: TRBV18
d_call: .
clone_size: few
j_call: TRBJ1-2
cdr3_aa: CASSPQGGYTF
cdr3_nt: TGTGCCAGCTCACCACAGGGTGGCTACACCTTC

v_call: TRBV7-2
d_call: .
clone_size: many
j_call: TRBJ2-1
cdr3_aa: CASSSLQREQFF
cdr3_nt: TGTGCCAGCAGCTCCCTTCAGCGGGAGCAGTTCTTC

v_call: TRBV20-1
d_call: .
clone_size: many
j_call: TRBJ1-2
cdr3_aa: CSAIGNYGYTF
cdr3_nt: TGCAGTGCCATCGGGAACTATGGCTACACCTTC

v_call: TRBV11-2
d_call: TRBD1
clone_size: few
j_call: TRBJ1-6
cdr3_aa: CASSLEGGSNSPLNF
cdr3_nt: TGTGCCAGCAGCTTAGAAGGGGGCAGTAATTCACCCCTCAACTTT

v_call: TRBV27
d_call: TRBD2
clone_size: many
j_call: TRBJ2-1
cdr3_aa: CASSSSSGRRNEQFF
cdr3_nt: TGTGCCAGCAGTTCATCTAGCGGGAGAAGGAATGAGCAGTTCTTC

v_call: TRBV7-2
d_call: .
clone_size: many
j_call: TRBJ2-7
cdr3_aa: CASSLVRYEQYF
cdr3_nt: TGTGCCAGCAGCTTAGTTCGCTACGAGCAGTACTTC

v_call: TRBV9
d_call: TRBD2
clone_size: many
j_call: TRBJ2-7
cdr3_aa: CASSVTSGSLSEQYF
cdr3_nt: TGTGCCAGCAGCGTCACTAGCGGGAGTCTAAGCGAGCAGTACTTC

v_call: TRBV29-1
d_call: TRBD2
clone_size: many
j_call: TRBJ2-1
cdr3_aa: CSTRSGGSLLNEQFF
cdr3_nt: TGCAGCACGCGATCCGGGGGGTCACTTCTGAATGAGCAGTTCTTC

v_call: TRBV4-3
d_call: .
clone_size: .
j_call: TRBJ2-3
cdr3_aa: CASSQAIGRTDTQYF
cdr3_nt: TGCGCCAGCAGCCAGGCGATCGGCCGCACAGATACGCAGTATTTT

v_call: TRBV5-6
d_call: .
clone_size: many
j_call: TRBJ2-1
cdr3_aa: CASSFLPSDADDNEQFF
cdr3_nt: TGTGCCAGCAGCTTTTTGCCCTCGGACGCGGACGACAATGAGCAGTTCTTC

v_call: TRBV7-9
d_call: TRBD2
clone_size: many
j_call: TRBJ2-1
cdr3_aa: CASSWEGSGAYNEQFF
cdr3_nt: TGTGCCAGCAGCTGGGAGGGTAGCGGAGCCTACAATGAGCAGTTCTTC

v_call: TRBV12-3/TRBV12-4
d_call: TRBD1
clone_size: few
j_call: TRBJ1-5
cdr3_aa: CASSLFRTGFPQNSNQPQHF
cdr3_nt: TGTGCCAGCAGTCTCTTCCGGACAGGGTTTCCGCAGAATAGCAATCAGCCCCAGCATTTT

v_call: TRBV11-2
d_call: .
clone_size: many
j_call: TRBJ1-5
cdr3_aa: CASSLGGAYSNQPQHF
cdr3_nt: TGTGCCAGCAGCTTAGGGGGGGCCTATAGCAATCAGCCCCAGCATTTT

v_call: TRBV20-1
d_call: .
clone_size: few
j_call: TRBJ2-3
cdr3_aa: CSASRGATTDTQYF
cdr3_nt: TGCAGTGCTAGTCGGGGGGCAACCACAGATACGCAGTATTTT

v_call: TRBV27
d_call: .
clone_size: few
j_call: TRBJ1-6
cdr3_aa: CASSTKGDGVSPLNF
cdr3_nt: TGTGCCAGCAGTACGAAAGGGGATGGCGTTTCACCCCTCAACTTT

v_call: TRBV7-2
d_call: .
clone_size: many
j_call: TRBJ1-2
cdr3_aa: CASSVTANYGYTF
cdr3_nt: TGTGCCAGCAGCGTGACGGCAAACTATGGCTACACCTTC

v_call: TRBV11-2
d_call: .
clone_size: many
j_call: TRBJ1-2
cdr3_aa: CASSLFMFGGYTF
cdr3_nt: TGTGCCAGCAGCTTATTCATGTTTGGTGGCTACACCTTC

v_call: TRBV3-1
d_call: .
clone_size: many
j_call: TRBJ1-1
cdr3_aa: CASSLSGLNTEAFF
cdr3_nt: TGTGCCAGCAGCCTATCAGGGTTGAACACTGAAGCTTTCTTT

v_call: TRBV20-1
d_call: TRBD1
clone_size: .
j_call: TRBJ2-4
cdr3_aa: CSARDHRGTVAKNIQYF
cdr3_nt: TGCAGTGCTAGGGACCACAGGGGAACCGTAGCCAAAAACATTCAGTACTTC

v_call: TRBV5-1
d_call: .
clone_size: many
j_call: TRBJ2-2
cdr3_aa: CASSLLSQFTGELFF
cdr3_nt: TGCGCCAGCAGCTTGCTCAGTCAATTCACCGGGGAGCTGTTTTTT

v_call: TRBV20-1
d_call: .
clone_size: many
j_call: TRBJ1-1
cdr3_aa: CSALDSNTEAFF
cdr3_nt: TGCAGTGCTCTCGACAGCAACACTGAAGCTTTCTTT

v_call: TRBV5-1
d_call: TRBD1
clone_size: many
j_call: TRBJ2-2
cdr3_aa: CASSLEGQEDGGELFF
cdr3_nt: TGCGCCAGCAGCTTGGAGGGACAGGAGGATGGCGGGGAGCTGTTTTTT

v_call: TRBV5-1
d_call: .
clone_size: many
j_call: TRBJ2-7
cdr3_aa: CASSLGSGPLGEQYF
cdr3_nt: TGCGCCAGCAGCTTGGGATCAGGGCCACTCGGCGAGCAGTACTTC

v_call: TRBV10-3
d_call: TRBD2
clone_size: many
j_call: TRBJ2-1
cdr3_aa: CAISTTGTSGSSYNEQFF
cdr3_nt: TGTGCCATCAGCACAACCGGGACTAGCGGGAGCTCCTACAATGAGCAGTTCTTC

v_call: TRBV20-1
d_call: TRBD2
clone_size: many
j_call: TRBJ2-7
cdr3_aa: CSAGASGAYEQYF
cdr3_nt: TGCAGTGCAGGGGCTAGCGGCGCCTACGAGCAGTACTTC

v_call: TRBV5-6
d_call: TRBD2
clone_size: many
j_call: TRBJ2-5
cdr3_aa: CASSLRLAGGFEETQYF
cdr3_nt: TGTGCCAGCAGCTTGCGTCTAGCGGGAGGATTCGAAGAGACCCAGTACTTC

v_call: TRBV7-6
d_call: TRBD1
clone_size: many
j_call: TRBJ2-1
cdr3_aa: CASSSDRGNEQFF
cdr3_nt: TGTGCCAGCAGCTCGGACAGGGGCAATGAGCAGTTCTTC

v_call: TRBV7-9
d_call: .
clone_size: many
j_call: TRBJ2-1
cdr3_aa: CASSLGRGISYNEQFF
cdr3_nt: TGTGCCAGCAGCTTAGGGAGGGGGATCTCCTACAATGAGCAGTTCTTC

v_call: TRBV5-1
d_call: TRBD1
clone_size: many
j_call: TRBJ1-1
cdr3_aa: CASSSVPGQWGTEAFF
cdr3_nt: TGCGCCAGCAGCTCCGTTCCGGGACAGTGGGGAACTGAAGCTTTCTTT

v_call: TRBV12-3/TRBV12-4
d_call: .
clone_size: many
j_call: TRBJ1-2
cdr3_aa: CASSSAGTSGYTF
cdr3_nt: TGTGCCAGCAGTTCCGCAGGGACTTCTGGCTACACCTTC

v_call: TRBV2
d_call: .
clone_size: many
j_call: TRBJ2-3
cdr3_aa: CASSPPRASPADTQYF
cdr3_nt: TGTGCCAGCAGCCCTCCCCGGGCTAGCCCGGCAGATACGCAGTATTTT

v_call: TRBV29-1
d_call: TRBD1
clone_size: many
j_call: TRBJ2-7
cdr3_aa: CSGPRQGRSYEQYF
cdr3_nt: TGCAGCGGGCCCCGACAGGGTCGCTCCTACGAGCAGTACTTC

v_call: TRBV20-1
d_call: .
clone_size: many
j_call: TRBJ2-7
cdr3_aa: CSATLQGTSHEQYF
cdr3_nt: TGCAGTGCTACCCTACAGGGAACCTCCCACGAGCAGTACTTC

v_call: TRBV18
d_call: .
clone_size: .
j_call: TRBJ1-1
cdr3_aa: CASSPRGVAREAFF
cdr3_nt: TGTGCCAGCTCACCACGTGGAGTGGCCCGTGAAGCTTTCTTT

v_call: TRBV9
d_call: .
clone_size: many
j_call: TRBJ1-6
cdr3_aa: CASSDLAGGNSPLNF
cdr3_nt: TGTGCCAGCAGTGACCTCGCGGGGGGGAATTCACCCCTCAACTTT

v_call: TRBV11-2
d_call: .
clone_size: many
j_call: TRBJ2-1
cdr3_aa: CASSSRMIAGNEQFF
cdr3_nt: TGTGCCAGCAGCTCCCGAATGATCGCGGGCAATGAGCAGTTCTTC